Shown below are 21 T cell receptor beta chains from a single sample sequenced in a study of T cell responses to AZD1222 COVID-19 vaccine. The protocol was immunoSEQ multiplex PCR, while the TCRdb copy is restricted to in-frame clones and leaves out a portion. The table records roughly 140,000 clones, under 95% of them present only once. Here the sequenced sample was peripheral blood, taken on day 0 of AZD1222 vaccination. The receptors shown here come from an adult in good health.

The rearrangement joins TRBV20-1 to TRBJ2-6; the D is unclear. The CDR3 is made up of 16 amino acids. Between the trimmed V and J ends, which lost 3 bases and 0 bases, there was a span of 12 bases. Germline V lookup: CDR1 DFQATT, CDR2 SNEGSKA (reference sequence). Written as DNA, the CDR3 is TGCAGTGCTAGTCCAAAGGCGGTCTCTGGGGCCAACGTCCTGACTTTC. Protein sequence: CSASPKAVSGANVLTF.

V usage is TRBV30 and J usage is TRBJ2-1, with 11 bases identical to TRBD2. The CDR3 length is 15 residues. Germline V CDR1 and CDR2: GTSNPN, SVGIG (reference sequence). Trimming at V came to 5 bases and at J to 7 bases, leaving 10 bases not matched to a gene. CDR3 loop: CAWHNVAGGPNEQFF. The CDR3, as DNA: TGTGCCTGGCATAATGTAGCGGGAGGGCCTAATGAGCAGTTCTTC. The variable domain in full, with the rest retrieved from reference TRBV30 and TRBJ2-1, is SQTIHQWPATLVQPVGSPLSLECTVEGTSNPNLYWYRQAAGRGLQLLFYSVGIGQISSEVPQNLSASRPQDRQFILSSKKLLLSDSGFYLCAWHNVAGGPNEQFFGPGTRLTVL.

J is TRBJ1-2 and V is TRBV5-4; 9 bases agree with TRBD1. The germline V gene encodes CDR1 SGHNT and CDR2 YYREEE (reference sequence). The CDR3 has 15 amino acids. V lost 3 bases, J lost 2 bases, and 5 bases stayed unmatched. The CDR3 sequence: CASSSGQGTNYGYTF. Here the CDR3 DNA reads TGTGCCAGCAGCTCGGGACAGGGCACCAACTATGGCTACACCTTC.

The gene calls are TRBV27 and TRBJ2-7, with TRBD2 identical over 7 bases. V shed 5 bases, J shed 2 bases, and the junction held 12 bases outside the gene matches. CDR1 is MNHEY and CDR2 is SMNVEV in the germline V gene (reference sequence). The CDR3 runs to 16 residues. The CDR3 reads CASSPRGMDPTYEQYF. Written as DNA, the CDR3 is TGTGCCAGCAGTCCGCGGGGGATGGACCCCACCTACGAGCAGTACTTC.

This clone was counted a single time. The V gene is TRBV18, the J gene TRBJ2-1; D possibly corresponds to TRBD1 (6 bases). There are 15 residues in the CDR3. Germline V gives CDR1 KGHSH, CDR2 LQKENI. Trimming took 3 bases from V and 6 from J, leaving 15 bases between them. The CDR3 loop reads CASSPGTIDPNEQFF. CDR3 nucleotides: TGTGCCAGCTCACCCGGGACAATAGACCCCAATGAGCAGTTCTTC. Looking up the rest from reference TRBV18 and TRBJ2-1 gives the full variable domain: NAGVMQNPRHLVRRRGQEARLRCSPMKGHSHVYWYRQLPEEGLKFMVYLQKENIIDESGMPKERFSAEFPKEGPSILRIQQVVRGDSAAYFCASSPGTIDPNEQFFGPGTRLTVL.

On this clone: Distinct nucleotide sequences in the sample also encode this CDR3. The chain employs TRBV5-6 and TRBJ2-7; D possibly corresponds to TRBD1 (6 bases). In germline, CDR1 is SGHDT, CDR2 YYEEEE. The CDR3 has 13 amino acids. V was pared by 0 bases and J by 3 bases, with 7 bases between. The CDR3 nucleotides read TGTGCCAGCAGCTTGGGACAGGACTACGAGCAGTACTTC. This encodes CASSLGQDYEQYF.

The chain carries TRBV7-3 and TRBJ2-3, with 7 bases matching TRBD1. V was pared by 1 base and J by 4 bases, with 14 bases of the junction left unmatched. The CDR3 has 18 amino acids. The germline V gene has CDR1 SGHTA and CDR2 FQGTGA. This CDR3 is CASSLKKTGKSFPDTQYF. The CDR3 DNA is TGTGCCAGCAGCTTAAAGAAGACAGGGAAAAGTTTCCCAGATACGCAGTATTTT.

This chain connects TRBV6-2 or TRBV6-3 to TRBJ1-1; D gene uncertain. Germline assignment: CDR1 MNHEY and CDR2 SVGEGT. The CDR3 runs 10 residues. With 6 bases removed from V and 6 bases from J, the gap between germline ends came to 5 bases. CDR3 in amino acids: CASSPSEAFF. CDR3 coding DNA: TGTGCCAGCAGCCCCTCTGAAGCTTTCTTT.

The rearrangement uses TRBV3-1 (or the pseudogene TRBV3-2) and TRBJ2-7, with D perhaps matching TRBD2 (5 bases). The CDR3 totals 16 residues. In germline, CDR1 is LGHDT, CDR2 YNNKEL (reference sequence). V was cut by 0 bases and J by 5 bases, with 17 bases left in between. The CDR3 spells CASSQDWGATIHEQYF. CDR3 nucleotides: TGTGCCAGCAGCCAAGATTGGGGAGCGACCATCCACGAGCAGTACTTC.

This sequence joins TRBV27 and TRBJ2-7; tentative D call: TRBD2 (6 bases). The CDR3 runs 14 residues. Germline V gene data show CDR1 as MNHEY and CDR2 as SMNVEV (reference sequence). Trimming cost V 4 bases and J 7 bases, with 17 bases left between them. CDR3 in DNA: TGTGCCAGCAGTTCTCGGGGCGGGATAGAAGAGCAGTACTTC. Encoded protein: CASSSRGGIEEQYF.

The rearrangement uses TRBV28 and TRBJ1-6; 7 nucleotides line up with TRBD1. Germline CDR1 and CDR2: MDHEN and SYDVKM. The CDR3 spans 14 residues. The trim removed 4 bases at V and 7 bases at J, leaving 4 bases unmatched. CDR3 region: CASSYRGGNSPLHF. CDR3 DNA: TGTGCCAGCAGTTACAGGGGTGGAAATTCACCCCTCCACTTT.

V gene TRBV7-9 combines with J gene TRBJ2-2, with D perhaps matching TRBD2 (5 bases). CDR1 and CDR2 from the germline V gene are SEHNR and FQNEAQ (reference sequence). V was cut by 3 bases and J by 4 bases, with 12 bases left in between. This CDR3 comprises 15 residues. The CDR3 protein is CASSFWELSTGELFF. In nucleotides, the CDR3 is TGTGCCAGCAGCTTTTGGGAGTTGAGCACCGGGGAGCTGTTTTTT.

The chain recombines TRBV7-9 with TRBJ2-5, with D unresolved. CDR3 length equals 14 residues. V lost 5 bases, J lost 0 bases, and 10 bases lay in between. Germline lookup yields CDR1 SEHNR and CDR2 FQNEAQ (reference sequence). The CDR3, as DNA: TGTGCCAGCAGCCCACTCGGATACCAAGAGACCCAGTACTTC. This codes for CASSPLGYQETQYF.

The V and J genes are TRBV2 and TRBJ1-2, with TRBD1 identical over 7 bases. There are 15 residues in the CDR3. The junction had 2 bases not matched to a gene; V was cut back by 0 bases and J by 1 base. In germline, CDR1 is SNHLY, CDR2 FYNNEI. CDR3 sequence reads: CASSEAGTDNYGYTF. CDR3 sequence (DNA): TGTGCCAGCAGTGAAGCAGGGACAGATAACTATGGCTACACCTTC.

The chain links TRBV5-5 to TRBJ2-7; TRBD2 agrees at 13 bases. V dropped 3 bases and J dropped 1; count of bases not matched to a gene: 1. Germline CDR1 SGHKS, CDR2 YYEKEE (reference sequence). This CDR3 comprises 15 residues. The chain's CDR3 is CASSWTSGSSYEQYF. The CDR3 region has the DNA TGTGCCAGCAGCTGGACTAGCGGGAGTTCCTACGAGCAGTACTTC.

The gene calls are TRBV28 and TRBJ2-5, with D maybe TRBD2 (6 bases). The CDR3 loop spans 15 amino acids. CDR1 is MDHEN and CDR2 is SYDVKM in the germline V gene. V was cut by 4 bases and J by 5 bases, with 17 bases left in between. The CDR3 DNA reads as TGTGCCAGCAGTTCGACTAGTTTGGGCGGGGAGACCCAGTACTTC. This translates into CASSSTSLGGETQYF. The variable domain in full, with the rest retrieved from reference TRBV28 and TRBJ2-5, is DVKVTQSSRYLVKRTGEKVFLECVQDMDHENMFWYRQDPGLGLRLIYFSYDVKMKEKGDIPEGYSVSREKKERFSLILESASTNQTSMYLCASSSTSLGGETQYFGPGTRLLVL.

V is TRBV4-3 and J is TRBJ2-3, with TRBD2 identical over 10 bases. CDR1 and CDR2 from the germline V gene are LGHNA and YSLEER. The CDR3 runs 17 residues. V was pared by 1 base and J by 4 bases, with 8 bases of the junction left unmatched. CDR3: CASSQGASGTSADTQYF. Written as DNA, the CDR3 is TGCGCCAGCAGCCAAGGAGCTTCTGGGACTAGCGCAGATACGCAGTATTTT.

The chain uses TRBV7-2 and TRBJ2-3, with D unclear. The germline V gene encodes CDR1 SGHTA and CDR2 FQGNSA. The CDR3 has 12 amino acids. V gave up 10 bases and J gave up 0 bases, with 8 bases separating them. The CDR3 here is CATAQSTDTQYF. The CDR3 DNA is TGTGCCACCGCTCAGAGCACAGATACGCAGTATTTT. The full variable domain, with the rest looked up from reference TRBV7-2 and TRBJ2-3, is GAGVSQSPSNKVTEKGKDVELRCDPISGHTALYWYRQSLGQGLEFLIYFQGNSAPDKSGLPSDRFSAERTGGSVSTLTIQRTQQEDSAVYLCATAQSTDTQYFGPGTRLTVL.

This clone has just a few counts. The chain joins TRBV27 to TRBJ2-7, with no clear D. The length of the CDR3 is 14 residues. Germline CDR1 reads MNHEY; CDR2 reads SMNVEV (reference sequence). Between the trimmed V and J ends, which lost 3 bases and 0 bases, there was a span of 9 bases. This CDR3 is CASSFGENSYEQYF. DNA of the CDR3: TGTGCCAGCAGTTTTGGGGAAAACTCCTACGAGCAGTACTTC.

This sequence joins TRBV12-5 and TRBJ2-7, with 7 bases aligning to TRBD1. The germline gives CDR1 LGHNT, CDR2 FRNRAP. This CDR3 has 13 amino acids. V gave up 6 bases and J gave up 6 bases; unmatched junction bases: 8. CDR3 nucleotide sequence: TGTGCTAGTGGCCGAGACAGGGATTCCGAGCAGTACTTC. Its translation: CASGRDRDSEQYF.

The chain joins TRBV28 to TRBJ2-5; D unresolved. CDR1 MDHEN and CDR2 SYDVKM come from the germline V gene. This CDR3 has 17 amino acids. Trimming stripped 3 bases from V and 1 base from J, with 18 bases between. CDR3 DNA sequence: TGTGCCAGCAGTTTCTCACCCCCACGAGGCCTCCAAGAGACCCAGTACTTC. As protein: CASSFSPPRGLQETQYF.